Shown below are 3 T cell receptor beta chains from a single sample sequenced in a study of a mutant IDH1 vaccine in newly diagnosed glioma (dated by TCRdb to about 2021). The library relied on the immunoSEQ multiplex PCR assay. TCRdb took over this immuneACCESS table, retaining in-frame rearrangements with V and J assigned. Such tables are incomplete; in checked studies, under half of the missing clones stem from an unresolved V gene, and the remainder is unexplained. The sample includes about 40,000 clones, with roughly 89% observed a single time. About 2.2% of the sample is in the top ten clones. Read against the paper, the sample's time point label means: week 11, during vaccination. A 20-mer mutant IDH1 peptide at 300 micrograms in Montanide made up each vaccine dose, which was injected subcutaneously together with topical imiquimod. Antigen specificity for these receptors is unknown. The sequencing here drew on PBMCs, taken from a glioma patient whose treatment included an IDH1 peptide vaccine. These receptors all come from a man aged 35 to 55 with glioma.

The chain couples TRBV29-1 to TRBJ2-7; 8 bases are a match to TRBD1. The ends lost 4 bases at V and 1 base at J; junction bases unmatched: 6. The CDR3 covers 14 residues. CDR1 is SQVTM and CDR2 is ANQGSEA in the germline V gene. In DNA form, the CDR3 reads TGCAGCGTTGGGGACAGGTTTTCATCCTACGAGCAGTACTTC. Translating it yields CSVGDRFSSYEQYF.

The chain links TRBV5-6 to TRBJ1-1; no definite D call. The CDR3 length is 12 residues. Germline V CDR1 and CDR2: SGHDT, YYEEEE. Trimming pared 2 bases from V and 7 bases from J, leaving 9 bases between. CDR3 amino acids: CASSFERLEAFF. DNA of the CDR3: TGTGCCAGCAGCTTTGAACGGCTTGAAGCTTTCTTT.

This chain joins TRBV5-1 and TRBJ2-7; D assignment may be TRBD1 or TRBD2 (6 bases each). CDR3 size: 15 residues. Per the germline V gene, CDR1 is SGHRS and CDR2 is YFSETQ. V lost 4 bases to trimming and J lost 6 bases, with 20 bases between them. The CDR3 loop is CASSGQRVMPGEQYF. DNA of the CDR3: TGCGCCAGCAGCGGACAGCGGGTGATGCCCGGCGAGCAGTACTTC.